Listed below are T cell receptor beta chains from one sample, sequenced in a study of CD8 T cells in Susac syndrome. Via MiXCR, TCRdb re-called the immunoSEQ multiplex PCR reads, giving one row per CDR3 protein. The profile shows around 160,000 distinct CDR3 sequences, roughly 94% of them singletons. The specimen sequenced was CD4+ T cells from PBMCs. Every receptor here comes from a human donor with multiple sclerosis. Each CDR3 is given with its conserved first and last residue. D genes are given only for firm matches. Clone size is shown for a subset of rows, as once, few, many or a class of expanded clone.

DNA: TGCAGTGCTAGGAGTGTCTATGGCTACACCTTC; CDR3: CSARSVYGYTF; J: TRBJ1-2; V: TRBV20-1; D: NA; size: NA
DNA: TGCAGCGTTGTGTTGGGTGGTCAGCCCCAGCATTTT; CDR3: CSVVLGGQPQHF; J: TRBJ1-5; V: TRBV29-1; D: NA; size: NA
DNA: TGCAGTGCTAGTTCGGCCGTTATGCGGGGAACTGAAGCTTTCTTT; CDR3: CSASSAVMRGTEAFF; J: TRBJ1-1; V: TRBV20-1; D: NA; size: NA
DNA: TGTGCCAGCAGCCGGATAAACACAGATACGCAGTATTTT; CDR3: CASSRINTDTQYF; J: TRBJ2-3; V: TRBV3-1; D: NA; size: NA
DNA: TGTGCCAGCAGTCCCCAAACGGGACTCACAGATACGCAGTATTTT; CDR3: CASSPQTGLTDTQYF; J: TRBJ2-3; V: TRBV12-3/TRBV12-4; D: NA; size: once
DNA: TGCAGCCTCATTGAGAGAGGAACTGAAGCTTTCTTT; CDR3: CSLIERGTEAFF; J: TRBJ1-1; V: TRBV29-1; D: NA; size: NA
DNA: TGCAGCGCCGTGCTGGGGGACAGGGAAGGAGGGAAAGCTTTCTTT; CDR3: CSAVLGDREGGKAFF; J: TRBJ1-1; V: TRBV29-1; D: TRBD1; size: NA
DNA: TGTGCCTGGGGTGTAAACTCTGGAAACACCATATATTTT; CDR3: CAWGVNSGNTIYF; J: TRBJ1-3; V: TRBV30; D: NA; size: NA
DNA: TGTGCCAGCACCTGGACTAGCGGTGAAAACATTCAGTACTTC; CDR3: CASTWTSGENIQYF; J: TRBJ2-4; V: TRBV12-3/TRBV12-4; D: TRBD2; size: NA
DNA: TGCGCCAGCAGCCAAGGAGGTCTAGCGTACAATGAGCAGTTCTTC; CDR3: CASSQGGLAYNEQFF; J: TRBJ2-1; V: TRBV4-1; D: NA; size: NA
DNA: TGTGCCAGTGGTCAGGGGAGGGATGGCTACACCTTC; CDR3: CASGQGRDGYTF; J: TRBJ1-2; V: TRBV2; D: NA; size: NA
DNA: TGTGCCAGCAGCCACGGGATCGGAGACACCATATATTTT; CDR3: CASSHGIGDTIYF; J: TRBJ1-3; V: TRBV3-1; D: NA; size: NA
DNA: TGTGCCAGCAGACCTAGCGGGAGGGCCGAAGAGACCCAGTACTTC; CDR3: CASRPSGRAEETQYF; J: TRBJ2-5; V: TRBV6-2/TRBV6-3; D: TRBD2; size: NA
DNA: TGTGCTAGTGGAGCTAACTATGGCTACACCTTC; CDR3: CASGANYGYTF; J: TRBJ1-2; V: TRBV12-5; D: NA; size: few
DNA: TGCAGTGGCTCTCAGGGCGGGGAGACCCAGTACTTC; CDR3: CSGSQGGETQYF; J: TRBJ2-5; V: TRBV29-1; D: NA; size: NA
DNA: TGTGCCAGCAGGCCTGGACTAGCGGTGAACACCGGGGAGCTGTTTTTT; CDR3: CASRPGLAVNTGELFF; J: TRBJ2-2; V: TRBV25-1; D: TRBD2; size: NA